This T cell receptor (beta chain) was profiled in a study of blood T cell repertoires in COVID-19. Study overall: Sites in the United States, Italy and Spain provided acute and convalescent COVID-19 samples. Sources were T cells, B-cell-depleted T cells, or PBMCs; the material itself was cDNA or gDNA.

The CDR3 covers 11 residues. Trimming shortened V by 3 bases and J by 10 bases, and 8 bases separated the two germline ends. Looked up from germline, CDR1 is SGHNT and CDR2 is YYREEE (reference sequence). The table came from immunoSEQ multiplex PCR; TCRdb's copy has only in-frame clones and leaves some out. Here the sample spans under 200,000 clones, around 83% being singletons. The TCR originated in a woman of 80 years or more in a cohort sampled during active or convalescent COVID-19. Input material: peripheral blood. This rearrangement joins TRBV5-4 to TRBJ2-1; D unclear. CDR3 sequence reads: CASSSYQEQFF. The CDR3, as DNA: TGTGCCAGCAGCTCATACCAGGAGCAGTTCTTC.